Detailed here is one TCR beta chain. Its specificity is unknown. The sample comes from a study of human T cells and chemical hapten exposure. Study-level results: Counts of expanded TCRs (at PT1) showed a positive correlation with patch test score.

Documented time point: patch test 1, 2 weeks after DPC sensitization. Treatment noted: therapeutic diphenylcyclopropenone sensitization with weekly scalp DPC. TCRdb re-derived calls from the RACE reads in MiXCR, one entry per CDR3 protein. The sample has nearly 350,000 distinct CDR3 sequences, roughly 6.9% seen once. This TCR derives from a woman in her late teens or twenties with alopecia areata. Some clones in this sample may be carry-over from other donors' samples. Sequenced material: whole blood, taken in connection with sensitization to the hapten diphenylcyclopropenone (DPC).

The DNA for the CDR3 is TGCAGTGCCGCGGACAGAGCAAATCAGCCCCAGCATTTT. Translating it yields CSAADRANQPQHF. The V and J genes are TRBV20-1 and TRBJ1-5, with D possibly matching TRBD1 (6 bases). Looked up from germline, CDR1 is DFQATT and CDR2 is SNEGSKA (reference sequence). V gave up 6 bases and J gave up 4 bases, with 13 bases separating them. CDR3 length: 13 residues.